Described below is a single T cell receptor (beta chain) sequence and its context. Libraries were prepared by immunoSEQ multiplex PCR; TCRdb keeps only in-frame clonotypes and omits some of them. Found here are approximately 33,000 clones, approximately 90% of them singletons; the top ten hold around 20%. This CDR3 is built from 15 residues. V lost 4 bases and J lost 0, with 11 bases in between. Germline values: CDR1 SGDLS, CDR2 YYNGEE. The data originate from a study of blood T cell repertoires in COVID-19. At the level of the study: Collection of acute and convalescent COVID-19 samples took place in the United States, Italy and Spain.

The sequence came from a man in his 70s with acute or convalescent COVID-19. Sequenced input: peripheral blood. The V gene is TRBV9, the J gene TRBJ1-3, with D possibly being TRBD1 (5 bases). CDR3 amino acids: CASSPTVLSGNTIYF. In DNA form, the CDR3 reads TGTGCCAGCAGCCCGACAGTTCTCTCTGGAAACACCATATATTTT.